These T cell receptor beta chains were read from a single sample in a study of OX40 agonist ivuxolimab in advanced cancers. Sequencing was performed with immunoSEQ multiplex PCR; in TCRdb, only in-frame clones are kept and a portion is missing. This table has tens of thousands of clones, roughly 80% appearing once. The sample in question was CD4+ or CD8+ T cells sorted from blood, obtained in a trial of the OX40 agonist ivuxolimab. These receptors came from an adult with an advanced solid tumor such as melanoma, head and neck, liver or kidney cancer. Each CDR3 is given with its conserved first and last residue. D genes are given only for firm matches.

J	V	D	CDR3
TRBJ2-1	TRBV29-1	-	CSVGETGEQFF
TRBJ2-3	TRBV4-2	-	CASSQDGGGGVGSTDTQYF
TRBJ2-7	TRBV5-1	TRBD1	CASSRATGPYEQYF
TRBJ2-1	TRBV30	-	CAWSRRVGEQFF
TRBJ1-2	TRBV19	TRBD1	CASRAVGQVIRGYTF
TRBJ1-2	TRBV12-5	-	CASGLIMTVPYGYTF
TRBJ1-1	TRBV20-1	-	CSARANTEAFF
TRBJ2-7	TRBV27	-	CASRGELDSYEQYF
TRBJ2-4	TRBV6-1	-	CASSEGAGRAKNIQYF
TRBJ2-7	TRBV29-1	-	CSVRGQSPYEQYF
TRBJ1-5	TRBV27	TRBD1	CASSRRTGSQPQHF
TRBJ2-7	TRBV27	TRBD1	CASSFRGQLNYEQYF
TRBJ1-5	TRBV19	TRBD1	CASSARTGLQGNQPQHF
TRBJ1-3	TRBV27	-	CASHRGDTPGNTIYF
TRBJ1-1	TRBV9	-	CASSHPLRSTEAFF
TRBJ2-5	TRBV11-3	-	CASSLTRQGTQYF
TRBJ2-1	TRBV30	TRBD2	CAWSVVPWTSTEQFF
TRBJ2-5	TRBV5-1	-	CASSHPRDKTQYF
TRBJ2-7	TRBV28	TRBD2	CASSFLLAGRSYEQYF
TRBJ2-3	TRBV28	TRBD2	CASRTSTPRTQYF
TRBJ2-7	TRBV30	-	CAWSNAWEQYF
TRBJ1-4	TRBV27	TRBD1	CASSLYVGGRGEKLFF
TRBJ2-2	TRBV18	TRBD1	CASSPDRALWTGELFF
TRBJ1-2	TRBV27	TRBD1	CASSLRAGTGVSRPNYGYTF
TRBJ2-3	TRBV7-9	-	CASPAPEAQYF
TRBJ2-7	TRBV5-1	TRBD2	CASSLEAGGWYEQYF
TRBJ2-5	TRBV5-1	-	CASSLGPSTQETQYF
TRBJ2-7	TRBV21-1	-	CASSKGAGPSDEQYF
TRBJ1-1	TRBV7-9	TRBD1	CASSGQGNTEAFF
TRBJ2-7	TRBV7-2	TRBD1	CASSSGQVQGVNYEQYF
TRBJ2-7	TRBV5-1	TRBD2	CASSLAGTSGSYEQYF
TRBJ2-7	TRBV7-2	-	CASSQSITAYEQYF
TRBJ2-2	TRBV6-5	-	CASSYSRVGGELFF
TRBJ1-1	TRBV7-9	-	CASTRSTEAFF
TRBJ1-1	TRBV21-1	-	CASSLDRGIHPNTEAFF
TRBJ2-7	TRBV15	TRBD1	CATSRVSGQGSEQYF
TRBJ2-3	TRBV5-1	TRBD2	CASSLEGTSGSTDTQYF
TRBJ1-1	TRBV11-3	TRBD1	CASSLQGRNTEAFF
TRBJ2-7	TRBV19	TRBD1	CASSVDRGSAPYEQYF
TRBJ1-2	TRBV7-9	-	CASSLEEGYTF